What follows are 24 T cell receptor beta chains derived from one specimen sequenced in a study of monozygotic twins with inflammatory bowel disease. Using the 5' RACE reads, TCRdb records one entry per CDR3 protein without DNA. The sample totals fewer than 550,000 distinct CDR3 sequences. The sample taken for sequencing was blood. The receptors were sampled from a human donor with ulcerative colitis or Crohn's disease, or a healthy co-twin of an affected twin (not recorded which).

CDR3: CASSQEEDRGYEQYF. The V and J genes are TRBV3-1 and TRBJ2-7; there is no DNA to check the TCRdb D call of TRBD1. This CDR3 is 15 amino acids long. Germline lookup yields CDR1 LGHDT and CDR2 YNNKEL (reference sequence).

Here the CDR3 reads CASSQDFGDTGSYEQYF. V is TRBV4-2 and J is TRBJ2-7; the TCRdb call, TRBD1, lacks DNA for checking. Germline V gene sequence: CDR1 LGHNA, CDR2 YNFKEQ. CDR3 length: 17 amino acids.

V is TRBV19 and J is TRBJ2-2; TCRdb reports TRBD2, a call that lacks DNA to check it against. Germline V gene sequence: CDR1 LNHDA, CDR2 SQIVND (reference sequence). CDR3 length: 15 residues. CDR3 loop: CASTFSGVWTGELFF.

The chain has TRBV20-1 and TRBJ2-3; TCRdb designates TRBD1, a call that cannot be tested without DNA. Germline lookup yields CDR1 DFQATT and CDR2 SNEGSKA (reference sequence). This CDR3 contains 15 residues. The CDR3 sequence: CSARPPASSTDTQYF.

The chain employs TRBV29-1 and TRBJ2-5; TCRdb's D gene call, TRBD1, goes unchecked for lack of DNA. The CDR3 is 14 residues long. CDR1 and CDR2 (germline): SQVTM, ANQGSEA. CDR3 region: CSGKTGGTQETQYF.

The chain combines TRBV6-2 or TRBV6-3 with TRBJ2-7; TCRdb gives TRBD1 as the D gene, but with no DNA this cannot be confirmed. CDR1 and CDR2 from the germline V gene are MNHEY and SVGEGT. The CDR3 consists of 16 residues. The CDR3 reads CASRSSRDRFSYEQYF.

This sequence joins TRBV19 and TRBJ2-2; checking the TCRdb D call of TRBD2 is not possible without DNA. Germline CDR1 LNHDA, CDR2 SQIVND (reference sequence). There are 15 residues in the CDR3. CDR3 in amino acids: CASTPPDRNTGELFF.

This chain joins TRBV18 and TRBJ1-1; the TCRdb call, TRBD1, lacks DNA for checking. Germline CDR1 is KGHSH and CDR2 is LQKENI. The CDR3 extends over 14 amino acids. CDR3 loop: CASSVPGQVTEAFF.

The rearrangement links TRBV12-3 or TRBV12-4 to TRBJ1-5. The CDR3 loop spans 13 amino acids. The CDR3 here is CASSQRESQPQHF.

This chain links TRBV7-3 with TRBJ1-1; TCRdb reports TRBD1, a call that lacks DNA to check it against. There are 15 residues in the CDR3. Germline V gene sequence: CDR1 SGHTA, CDR2 FQGTGA. This CDR3 is CASSLWTRVNTEAFF.

This chain uses TRBV5-1 with TRBJ2-2. The CDR3 totals 14 residues. Germline-derived CDR1 and CDR2 are SGHRS and YFSETQ. CDR3 loop: CASSERVDTGELFF.

The chain uses TRBV6-1 and TRBJ2-7; TCRdb's assignment of TRBD1 cannot be checked, as there is no DNA. CDR3 length equals 15 residues. Germline CDR1 and CDR2: MNHNS and SASEGT. The CDR3 sequence is CASSRRTGEADEQYF.

The chain employs TRBV27 and TRBJ2-7; the D gene TCRdb calls, TRBD2, cannot be checked with no DNA. The CDR3 is 14 residues long. Looked up from germline, CDR1 is MNHEY and CDR2 is SMNVEV (reference sequence). This CDR3 reads CASSAGLHLYEQYF.

V usage is TRBV6-1 and J usage is TRBJ1-1; as DNA is missing, the TRBD1 call by TCRdb cannot be tested. The CDR3 runs 14 residues. Per the germline V gene, CDR1 is MNHNS and CDR2 is SASEGT. The CDR3: CASQRGGASTEAFF.

The genes are TRBV7-9 and TRBJ1-4. The CDR3 runs 16 residues. Germline V CDR1 and CDR2: SEHNR, FQNEAQ (reference sequence). CDR3 residues: CASSTRDGGINEKLFF.

V and J are TRBV19 and TRBJ2-2; TCRdb returns TRBD2, unconfirmable since there is no DNA. This CDR3 has 15 residues. CDR1 and CDR2 from the germline V gene are LNHDA and SQIVND (reference sequence). Here the CDR3 reads CASEGGTSGTGELFF.

The chain uses TRBV15 and TRBJ2-3; lacking DNA, the TRBD2 call made by TCRdb goes unchecked. This CDR3 is 16 amino acids long. In germline, CDR1 is LNHNV, CDR2 YYDKDF (reference sequence). The CDR3 loop reads CATSRDPGLISDTQYF.

The chain combines TRBV12-5 with TRBJ2-1. The CDR3 is 13 amino acids. Germline V CDR1 and CDR2: LGHNT, FRNRAP. CDR3 in amino acids: CASLSHTRNEQFF.

This chain connects TRBV7-9 to TRBJ2-7; no DNA is available, so the TRBD1 call from TCRdb remains unchecked. This CDR3 is 15 amino acids long. Germline CDR1 and CDR2: SEHNR and FQNEAQ (reference sequence). The chain's CDR3 is CASSLLGQERREQYF. Using reference TRBV7-9 and TRBJ2-7 for the parts outside the CDR3, the full variable domain is DTGVSQNPRHKITKRGQNVTFRCDPISEHNRLYWYRQTLGQGPEFLTYFQNEAQLEKSRLLSDRFSAERPKGSFSTLEIQRTEQGDSAMYLCASSLLGQERREQYFGPGTRLTVT.

J is TRBJ1-5 and V is TRBV7-2. From germline, CDR1 is SGHTA and CDR2 FQGNSA. The CDR3 is made up of 16 amino acids. The CDR3 here is CASSLEGATSNQPQHF.

V is TRBV6-1 and J is TRBJ2-3; TCRdb picks TRBD1, but there is no DNA to check that call. Germline loops: CDR1 MNHNS, CDR2 SASEGT. The CDR3 consists of 15 residues. CDR3 region: CASSTGVPQPYTQYF.

The chain is built from TRBV15 and TRBJ2-1. This CDR3 comprises 12 residues. Germline CDR1 is LNHNV and CDR2 is YYDKDF (reference sequence). CDR3 sequence reads: CATSSHDNEQFF. Full variable domain (rest looked up from reference TRBV15 and TRBJ2-1): DAMVIQNPRYQVTQFGKPVTLSCSQTLNHNVMYWYQQKSSQAPKLLFHYYDKDFNNEADTPDNFQSRRPNTSFCFLDIRSPGLGDTAMYLCATSSHDNEQFFGPGTRLTVL.

V usage is TRBV5-6 and J usage is TRBJ1-3. The CDR3 contains 16 residues. The V gene's germline CDR1 is SGHDT and CDR2 YYEEEE. CDR3 protein: CASSTPGGSSGNTIYF.

The chain combines TRBV7-2 with TRBJ2-1. Germline V gene data show CDR1 as SGHTA and CDR2 as FQGNSA. This CDR3 has 11 residues. CDR3 residues: CASTLVNEQFF.